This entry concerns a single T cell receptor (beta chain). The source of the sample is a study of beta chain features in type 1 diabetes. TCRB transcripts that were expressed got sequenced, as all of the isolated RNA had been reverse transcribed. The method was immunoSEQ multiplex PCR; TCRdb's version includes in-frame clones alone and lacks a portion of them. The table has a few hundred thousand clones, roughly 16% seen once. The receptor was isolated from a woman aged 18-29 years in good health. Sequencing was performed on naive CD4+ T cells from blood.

This chain's CDR3 is CASTKLAAASYEQYF. DNA for the CDR3: TGTGCCAGCACTAAACTGGCGGCAGCCTCCTACGAGCAGTACTTC. This chain links TRBV28 with TRBJ2-7; D is uncertain. V lost 7 bases and J 0 bases, leaving 16 bases between the germline ends. The CDR3 totals 15 residues. Germline V gene sequence: CDR1 MDHEN, CDR2 SYDVKM. The full variable domain, in which reference TRBV28 and TRBJ2-7 provide the parts outside the CDR3, is DVKVTQSSRYLVKRTGEKVFLECVQDMDHENMFWYRQDPGLGLRLIYFSYDVKMKEKGDIPEGYSVSREKKERFSLILESASTNQTSMYLCASTKLAAASYEQYFGPGTRLTVT.